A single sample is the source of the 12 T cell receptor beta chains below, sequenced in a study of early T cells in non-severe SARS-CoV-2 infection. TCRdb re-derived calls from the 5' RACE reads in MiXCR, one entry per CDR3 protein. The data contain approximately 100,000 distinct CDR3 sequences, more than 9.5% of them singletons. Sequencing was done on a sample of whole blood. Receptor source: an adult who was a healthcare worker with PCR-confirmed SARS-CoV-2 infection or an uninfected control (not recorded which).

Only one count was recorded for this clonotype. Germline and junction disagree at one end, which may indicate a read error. The CDR3 protein is CSVVAGTSGRELFF. DNA of the CDR3: TGCAGCGTTGTAGCCGGGACTAGCGGCCGGGAGCTTTTTTTT. The chain is built from TRBV29-1 and TRBJ2-2, with 11 positions matching TRBD2. The CDR3 covers 14 residues. CDR1 and CDR2 (germline): SQVTM, ANQGSEA.

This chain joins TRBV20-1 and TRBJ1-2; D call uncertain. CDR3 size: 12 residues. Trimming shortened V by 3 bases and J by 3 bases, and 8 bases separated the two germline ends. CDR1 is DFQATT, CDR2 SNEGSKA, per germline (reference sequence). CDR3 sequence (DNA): TGCAGTGCTAGCCAGGTGGACTATGGCTACACCTTC. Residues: CSASQVDYGYTF.

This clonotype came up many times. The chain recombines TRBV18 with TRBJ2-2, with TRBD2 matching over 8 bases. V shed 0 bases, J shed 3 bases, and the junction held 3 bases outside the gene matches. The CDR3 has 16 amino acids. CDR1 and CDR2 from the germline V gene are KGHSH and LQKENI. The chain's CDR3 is CASSPPYGRDTGELFF. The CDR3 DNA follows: TGTGCCAGCTCACCACCGTACGGGAGGGACACCGGGGAGCTGTTTTTT.

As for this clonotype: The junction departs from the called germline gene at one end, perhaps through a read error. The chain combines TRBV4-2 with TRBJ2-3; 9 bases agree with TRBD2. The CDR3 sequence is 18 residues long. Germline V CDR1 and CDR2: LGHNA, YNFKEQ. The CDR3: CASSEEGLAGSRFDTQYF. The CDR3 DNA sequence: TGTGCCAGCAGCGAAGAGGGGCTAGCGGGGAGTCGATTCGATACGCAGTATTTT.

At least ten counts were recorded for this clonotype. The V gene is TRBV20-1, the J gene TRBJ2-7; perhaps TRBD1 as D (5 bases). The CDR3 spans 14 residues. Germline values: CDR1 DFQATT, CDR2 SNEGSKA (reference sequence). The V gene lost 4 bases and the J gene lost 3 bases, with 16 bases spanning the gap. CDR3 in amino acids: CSATQYRNYYEQYF. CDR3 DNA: TGCAGTGCTACTCAGTACAGGAATTACTACGAGCAGTACTTC.

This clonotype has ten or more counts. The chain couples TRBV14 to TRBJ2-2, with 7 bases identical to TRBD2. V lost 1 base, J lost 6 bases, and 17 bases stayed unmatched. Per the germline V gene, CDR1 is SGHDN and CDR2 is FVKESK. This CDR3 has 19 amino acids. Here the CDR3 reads CASSQVAHSWRERPGELFF. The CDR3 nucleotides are TGTGCCAGCAGCCAAGTTGCCCATAGTTGGCGGGAGAGGCCCGGGGAGCTGTTTTTT.

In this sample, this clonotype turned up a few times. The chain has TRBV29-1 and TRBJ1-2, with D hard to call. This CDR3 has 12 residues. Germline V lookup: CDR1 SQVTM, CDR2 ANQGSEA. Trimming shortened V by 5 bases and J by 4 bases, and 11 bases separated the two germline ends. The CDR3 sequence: CSVTIPGYGYTF. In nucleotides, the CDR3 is TGCAGCGTTACCATCCCGGGCTATGGCTACACCTTC.

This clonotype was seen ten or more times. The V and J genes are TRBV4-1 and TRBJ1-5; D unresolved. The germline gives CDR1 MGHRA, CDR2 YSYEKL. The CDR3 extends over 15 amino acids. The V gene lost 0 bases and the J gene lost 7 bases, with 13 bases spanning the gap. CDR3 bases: TGCGCCAGCAGCCAAGACAGAGCCTTGCGGCAGCCCCAGCATTTT. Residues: CASSQDRALRQPQHF.

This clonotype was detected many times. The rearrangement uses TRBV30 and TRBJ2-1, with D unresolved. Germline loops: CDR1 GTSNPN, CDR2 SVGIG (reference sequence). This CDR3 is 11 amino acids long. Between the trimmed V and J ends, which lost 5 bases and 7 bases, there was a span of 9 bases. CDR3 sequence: CAWETLNEQFF. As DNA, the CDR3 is TGTGCCTGGGAGACTTTGAATGAGCAGTTCTTC.

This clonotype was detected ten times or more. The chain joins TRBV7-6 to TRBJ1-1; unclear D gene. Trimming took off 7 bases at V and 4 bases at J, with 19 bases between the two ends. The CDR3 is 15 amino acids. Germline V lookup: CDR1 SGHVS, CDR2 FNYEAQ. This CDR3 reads CASTATVSLGTEAFF. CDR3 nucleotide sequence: TGTGCCAGCACGGCAACGGTCTCTTTGGGCACTGAAGCTTTCTTT.

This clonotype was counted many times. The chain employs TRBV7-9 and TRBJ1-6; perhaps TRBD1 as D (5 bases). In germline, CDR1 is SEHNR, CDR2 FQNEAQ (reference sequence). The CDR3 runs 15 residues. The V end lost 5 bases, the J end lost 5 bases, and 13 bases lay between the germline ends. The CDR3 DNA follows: TGTGCCAGCAGCCCGGACGGGGGGAATAATTCACCCCTCCACTTT. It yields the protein CASSPDGGNNSPLHF.

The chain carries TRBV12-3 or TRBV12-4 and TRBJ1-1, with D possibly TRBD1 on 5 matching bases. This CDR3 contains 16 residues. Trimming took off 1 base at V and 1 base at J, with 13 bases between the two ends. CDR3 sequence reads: CASSLGTRSANTEAFF. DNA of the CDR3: TGTGCCAGCAGTTTAGGGACACGGTCCGCGAACACTGAAGCTTTCTTT.